This T cell receptor (beta chain) was found in a study of shared clonotypes between healthy human individuals. General study results and limits: Shared clonotypes across all four donors exceeded non-shared ones in generation probability.

Germline V gives CDR1 SGHAT, CDR2 FQNNGV. The CDR3 has 13 residues. V lost 1 base and J lost 1, with 5 bases in between. This clone was seen a few times. The antigen remains unidentified. TCRdb's table, derived via immunoSEQ multiplex PCR, lists solely in-frame clones and lacks some. This repertoire shows tens of thousands of clones, 60% to 70% found once; its top ten account for over 50%. Sequenced sample: memory CD8+ T cells sorted from blood. The subset is: CD45RO+ cells pooled with CCR7-negative TemRA cells. This chain uses TRBV11-2 with TRBJ2-7; D gene ambiguous. The receptor's source is a young man in good health. CDR3 region: CASSLGASYEQYF. For the CDR3, the DNA is TGTGCCAGCAGCTTAGGGGCTTCCTACGAGCAGTACTTC.